The rows below give T cell receptor beta chains drawn from one sample of a study of blood T cell repertoires in COVID-19. Profiling relied on immunoSEQ multiplex PCR, and the TCRdb table lists in-frame clones only, not all of them. The sample includes approximately 170,000 clones, about nine tenths of them seen just once. The sequenced sample was peripheral blood. These receptors all stem from a young man with acute or convalescent COVID-19. Both conserved end residues are part of each CDR3. The order of the fields is V gene, J gene, D gene, CDR3 protein. D genes are given only for firm matches.

TRBV28	TRBJ2-7	TRBD1	CASISGQGAGEQYF
TRBV14	TRBJ2-1	TRBD2	CASSHFTLAGVLNEQFF
TRBV7-9	TRBJ1-1	.	CASSIESGGGEAFF
TRBV5-1	TRBJ2-7	.	CASSLGVSYEQYF
TRBV28	TRBJ2-4	TRBD2	CASSLASGWNIQYF
TRBV4-1	TRBJ1-2	TRBD1	CASSLPGQVRGYTF
TRBV24-1	TRBJ1-6	.	CATSATGNNSPLHF
TRBV7-2	TRBJ2-3	TRBD2	CASSLSLAVSTDTQYF
TRBV6-5	TRBJ1-2	.	CATLTGGAYGYTF
TRBV29-1	TRBJ2-2	TRBD1	CSVEEGPGGTGELFF
TRBV7-9	TRBJ1-6	TRBD1	CASSRTGGTSSYNSPLHF
TRBV5-1	TRBJ2-7	.	CASSPGRGRTDGEQYF
TRBV28	TRBJ2-6	.	CASSPPAGANVLTF
TRBV30	TRBJ2-3	TRBD2	CAWSSLAGSDTQYF
TRBV5-6	TRBJ1-5	.	CASSLAGQRSNQPQHF
TRBV7-9	TRBJ1-1	TRBD1	CASSLGGLTGVGTEAFF
TRBV4-2	TRBJ2-7	.	CASSRFLRTDDYEQYF
TRBV19	TRBJ1-6	.	CASGEGAYNSPLHF
TRBV15	TRBJ1-4	.	CATKRQATNEKLFF
TRBV4-1	TRBJ1-3	.	CASSLRSSGNTIYF
TRBV27	TRBJ2-1	TRBD2	CASSPGTSLVGLQFF
TRBV9	TRBJ1-4	.	CASSVSQGDEKLFF
TRBV4-1	TRBJ2-1	TRBD2	CASSQRGGSGNEQFF
TRBV9	TRBJ2-3	TRBD2	CASSPPLAGRDTQYF
TRBV7-9	TRBJ1-6	TRBD1	CASSAPDRGYSPLHF
TRBV19	TRBJ1-6	.	CASTLKGQGNNSPLHF
TRBV5-1	TRBJ2-2	.	CASSKQVGQAGYTGELFF
TRBV11-2	TRBJ1-1	TRBD1	CASSLGGRTGDEAFF
TRBV2	TRBJ2-7	.	CASYNGIYHEQYF
TRBV14	TRBJ1-3	.	CASSQDSVGNTIYF
TRBV27	TRBJ1-5	.	CASGDFSNQPQHF
TRBV3-1/TRBV3-2	TRBJ1-1	TRBD1	CASSARDRRNTEAFF
TRBV5-6	TRBJ1-5	.	CASSPHLGAGLAQPQHF
TRBV28	TRBJ1-1	.	CASSRTAMNTEAFF
TRBV5-1	TRBJ2-3	TRBD2	CASSLGGVAGGLTDTQYF
TRBV11-2	TRBJ2-7	.	CASSFATGEYEQYF
TRBV15	TRBJ1-3	TRBD1	CATSPNQGARGNTIYF
TRBV5-1	TRBJ2-3	.	CASRGGQTTDTQYF
TRBV3-1/TRBV3-2	TRBJ2-1	.	CASSSFRDFHFF
TRBV10-1	TRBJ2-1	.	CASSELTDSSYNEQFF
TRBV5-1	TRBJ2-2	.	CASSPARGTGELFF
TRBV2	TRBJ1-2	.	CASSDIRTGGEGYTF
TRBV28	TRBJ2-3	.	CASDTSSDTQYF
TRBV30	TRBJ2-1	TRBD2	CASGTSGTNRFF
TRBV7-9	TRBJ2-2	TRBD2	CASSFLPTSVTGELFF
TRBV9	TRBJ2-1	TRBD1	CASSVRQGAPNEQFF
TRBV11-3	TRBJ2-3	.	CASSLRTSGLLTDTQYF
TRBV28	TRBJ2-5	.	CASSTGGGPQETQYF
TRBV5-4	TRBJ2-5	.	CASSLGTGREEETQYF
TRBV30	TRBJ1-1	.	CAWSVQGYTEAFF
TRBV7-2	TRBJ1-5	.	CASSARPGVGNQPQHF
TRBV15	TRBJ2-7	TRBD2	CATSRIPSGVEQYF
TRBV29-1	TRBJ2-3	.	CSVRPTSRAPDTQYF